This T cell receptor beta chain was recorded in a study of cytomegalovirus exposure and HLA in healthy donors. It was healthy bone marrow donors who served as donors. Comments on this clone: Its cognate antigen is unknown.

This CDR3 is built from 14 residues. Trimming cost V 3 bases and J 7 bases; bases outside gene matches: 5. Germline assignment: CDR1 ENHRY and CDR2 SYGVKD. Overall study findings and caveats: Among the most significant clusters, several appeared linked to common viral pathogens in a later analysis. In vitro data verified a few CMV-associated chains as specific for CMV antigens.

Primers included in the PCR were 60 Vbeta and 13 Jbeta primers. Some clones are missing from TCRdb's copy, which holds only in-frame ones; the method was immunoSEQ multiplex PCR. The profile shows about 170,000 clones, 75% to 90% of them singletons. This clonotype was obtained from a male donor in good health and CMV-seronegative. The sequenced sample was PBMCs. The chain links TRBV10-3 to TRBJ1-4, with TRBD1 matching 7 bases. Written as DNA, the CDR3 is TGTGCCATCAGTGAAGGCAGGGGGATTGAAAAACTGTTTTTT. Its translation is CAISEGRGIEKLFF.